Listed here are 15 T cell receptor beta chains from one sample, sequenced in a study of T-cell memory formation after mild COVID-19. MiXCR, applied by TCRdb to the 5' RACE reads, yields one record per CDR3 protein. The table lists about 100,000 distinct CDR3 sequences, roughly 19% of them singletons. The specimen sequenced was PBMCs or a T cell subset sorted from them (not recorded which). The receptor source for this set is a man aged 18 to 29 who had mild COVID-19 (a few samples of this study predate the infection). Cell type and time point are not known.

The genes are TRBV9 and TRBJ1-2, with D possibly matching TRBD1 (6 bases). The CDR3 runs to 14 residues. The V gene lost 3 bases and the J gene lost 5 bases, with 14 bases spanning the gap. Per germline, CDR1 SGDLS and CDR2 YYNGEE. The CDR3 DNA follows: TGTGCCAGCAGCGCTACACAGGGAACGTATGGCTACACCTTC. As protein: CASSATQGTYGYTF.

The CDR3 here is CASAEGETQYF. CDR3 DNA: TGTGCCAGCGCGGAGGGTGAGACCCAGTACTTC. V is TRBV12-3 or TRBV12-4 and J is TRBJ2-5, with D perhaps TRBD2 (6 bases). V was shortened by 8 bases and J by 5 bases, with 9 bases between the two germline ends. The CDR3 covers 11 residues.

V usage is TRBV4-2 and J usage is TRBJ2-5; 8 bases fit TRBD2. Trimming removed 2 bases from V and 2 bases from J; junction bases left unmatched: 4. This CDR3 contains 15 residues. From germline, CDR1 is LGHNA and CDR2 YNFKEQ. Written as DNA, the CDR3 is TGTGCCAGCAGCCAACGCCGACTAGCGCAAGAGACCCAGTACTTC. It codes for CASSQRRLAQETQYF.

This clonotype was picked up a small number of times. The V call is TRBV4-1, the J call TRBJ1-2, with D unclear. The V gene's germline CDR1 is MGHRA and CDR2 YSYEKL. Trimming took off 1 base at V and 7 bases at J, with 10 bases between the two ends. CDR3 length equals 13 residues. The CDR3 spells CASSQATVGGYTF. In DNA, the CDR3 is TGCGCCAGCAGCCAAGCCACCGTCGGTGGCTACACCTTC.

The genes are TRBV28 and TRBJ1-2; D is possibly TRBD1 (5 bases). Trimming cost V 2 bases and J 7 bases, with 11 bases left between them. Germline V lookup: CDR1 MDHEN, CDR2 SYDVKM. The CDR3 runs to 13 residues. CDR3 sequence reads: CASSLGQGPGYTF. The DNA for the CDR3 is TGTGCCAGCAGTTTAGGCCAGGGACCTGGCTACACCTTC.

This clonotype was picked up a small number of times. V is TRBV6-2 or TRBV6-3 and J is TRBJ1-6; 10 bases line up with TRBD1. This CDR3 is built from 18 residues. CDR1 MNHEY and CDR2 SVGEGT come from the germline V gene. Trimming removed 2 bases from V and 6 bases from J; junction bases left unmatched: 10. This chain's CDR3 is CASSYPLDRGLVNSPLHF. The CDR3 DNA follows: TGTGCCAGCAGTTACCCCCTCGACAGGGGGCTCGTTAATTCACCCCTCCACTTT.

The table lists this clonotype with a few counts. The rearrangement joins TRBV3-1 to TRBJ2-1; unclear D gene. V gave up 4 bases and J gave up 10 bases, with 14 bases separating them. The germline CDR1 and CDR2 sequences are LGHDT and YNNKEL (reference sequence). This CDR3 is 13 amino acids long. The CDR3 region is CASSPNLLGEQFF. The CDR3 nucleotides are TGTGCCAGCAGCCCCAACCTCCTCGGCGAGCAGTTCTTC.

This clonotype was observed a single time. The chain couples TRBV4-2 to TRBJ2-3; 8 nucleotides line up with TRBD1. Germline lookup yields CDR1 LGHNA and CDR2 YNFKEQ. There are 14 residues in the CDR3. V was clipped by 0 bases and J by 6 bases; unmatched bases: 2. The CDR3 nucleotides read TGTGCCAGCAGCCAAGACAGGGGGCGTGATACGCAGTATTTT. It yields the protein CASSQDRGRDTQYF.

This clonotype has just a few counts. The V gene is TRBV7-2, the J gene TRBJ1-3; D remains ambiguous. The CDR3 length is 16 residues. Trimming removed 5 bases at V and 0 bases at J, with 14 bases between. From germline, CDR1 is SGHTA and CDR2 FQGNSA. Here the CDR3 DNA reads TGTGCCAGCAGCCCGCAGGACGCGAGCTCTGGAAACACCATATATTTT. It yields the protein CASSPQDASSGNTIYF.

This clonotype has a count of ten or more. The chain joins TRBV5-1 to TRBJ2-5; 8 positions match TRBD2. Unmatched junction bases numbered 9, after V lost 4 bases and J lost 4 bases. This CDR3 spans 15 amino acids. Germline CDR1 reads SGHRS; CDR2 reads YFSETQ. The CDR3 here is CASSMGLVSGETQYF. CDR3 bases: TGCGCCAGCAGCATGGGACTAGTGAGTGGAGAGACCCAGTACTTC.

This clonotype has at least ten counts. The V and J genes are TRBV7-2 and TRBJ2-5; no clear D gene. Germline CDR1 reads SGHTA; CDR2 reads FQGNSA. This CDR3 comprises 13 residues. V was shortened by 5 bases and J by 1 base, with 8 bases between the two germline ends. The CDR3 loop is CASSRATQETQYF. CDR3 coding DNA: TGTGCCAGCAGCCGCGCCACCCAAGAGACCCAGTACTTC.

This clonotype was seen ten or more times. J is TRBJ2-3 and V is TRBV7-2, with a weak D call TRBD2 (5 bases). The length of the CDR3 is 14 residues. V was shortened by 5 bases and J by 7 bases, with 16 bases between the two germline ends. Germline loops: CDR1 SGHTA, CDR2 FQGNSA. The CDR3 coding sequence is TGTGCCAGCAGCCCGACGAGGGCGGGCAATACGCAGTATTTT. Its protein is CASSPTRAGNTQYF.

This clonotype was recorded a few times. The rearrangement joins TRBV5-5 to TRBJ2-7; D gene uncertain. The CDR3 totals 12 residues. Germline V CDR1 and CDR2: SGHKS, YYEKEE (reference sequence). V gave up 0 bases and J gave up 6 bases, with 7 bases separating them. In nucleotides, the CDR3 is TGTGCCAGCAGCTTGGCGGTGGGCGAGCAGTACGTC. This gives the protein CASSLAVGEQYV.

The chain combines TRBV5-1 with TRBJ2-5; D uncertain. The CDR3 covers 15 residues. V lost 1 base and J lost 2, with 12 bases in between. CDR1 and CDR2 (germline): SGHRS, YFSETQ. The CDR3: CASSLTLLGQETQYF. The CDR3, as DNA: TGCGCCAGCAGCTTGACTCTTCTAGGACAAGAGACCCAGTACTTC. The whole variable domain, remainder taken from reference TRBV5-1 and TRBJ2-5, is KAGVTQTPRYLIKTRGQQVTLSCSPISGHRSVSWYQQTPGQGLQFLFEYFSETQRNKGNFPGRFSGRQFSNSRSEMNVSTLELGDSALYLCASSLTLLGQETQYFGPGTRLLVL.

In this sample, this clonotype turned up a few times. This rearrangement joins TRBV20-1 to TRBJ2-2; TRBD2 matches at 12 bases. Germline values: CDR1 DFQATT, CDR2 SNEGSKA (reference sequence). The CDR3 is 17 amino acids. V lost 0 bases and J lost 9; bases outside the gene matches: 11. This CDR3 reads CSARDLTSGGSTWELFF. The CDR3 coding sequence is TGCAGTGCTAGAGATCTAACTAGCGGGGGGAGTACCTGGGAGCTGTTTTTT.